These T cell receptor beta chains were read from a single sample in a study of blood T cells in healthy people across ages. TCRdb processed the 5' RACE reads anew with MiXCR; each CDR3 protein has one entry. In the table there are roughly 1.5 million distinct CDR3 sequences, 35% to 45% of which are singletons. The material sequenced was blood. These receptors were taken from a woman younger than 35 in good health. Each CDR3 is given with its conserved first and last residue. The D gene is left open where the match is weak. For some rows the clone size is stated as once, few or many, or as a class when expanded; others skip it.

>-|TRBJ2-5|TRBV7-9|-
CASSHRVVDNEQYF
TGTGCCAGCAGCCACAGGGTCGTTGACAATGAGCAGTACTTC
>-|TRBJ1-5|TRBV6-2/TRBV6-3|TRBD1
CASSGAQGARQPQHF
TGTGCCAGCAGTGGGGCCCAGGGGGCGAGGCAGCCCCAGCATTTT
>few|TRBJ2-7|TRBV7-2|TRBD1
CASSSDRGFSYEQYF
TGTGCCAGCAGCTCCGACAGGGGGTTCAGCTACGAGCAGTACTTC
>-|TRBJ2-5|TRBV27|TRBD2
CASSLSGNHEQYF
TGTGCCAGCAGTTTGAGCGGGAACCATGAGCAGTACTTC
>few|TRBJ1-1|TRBV5-1|-
CASSLGSFNTEAFF
TGCGCCAGCAGCTTGGGATCCTTTAACACTGAAGCTTTCTTT
>-|TRBJ2-7|TRBV4-1|TRBD1
CASSPNPGQGAYEQYF
TGCGCCAGCAGCCCGAACCCGGGACAGGGTGCCTACGAGCAGTACTTC
>-|TRBJ1-5|TRBV28|-
CASSLRTARRNQPQHF
TGTGCCAGCAGTCTTCGGACGGCTCGGCGCAATCAGCCCCAGCATTTT
>few|TRBJ2-3|TRBV6-1|TRBD2
CASSATTSGGTDTQYF
TGTGCCAGCAGTGCGACTACTAGCGGAGGGACAGATACGCAGTATTTT
>-|TRBJ2-7|TRBV11-2|-
CASSLGAGGEDYEQYF
TGTGCCAGCAGCTTAGGGGCCGGGGGCGAAGACTACGAGCAGTACTTC
>-|TRBJ1-5|TRBV7-8|-
CASSLDSPGLQPQHF
TGTGCCAGCAGTTTGGACAGTCCAGGGTTGCAGCCCCAGCATTTT
>few|TRBJ1-1|TRBV25-1|-
CASSELGKNTEAFF
TGTGCCAGCAGTGAATTAGGCAAGAACACTGAAGCTTTCTTT
>-|TRBJ2-1|TRBV29-1|-
CSVVGGTGRDEQFF
TGCAGCGTTGTGGGGGGGACAGGAAGGGATGAGCAGTTCTTC
>-|TRBJ2-7|TRBV2|TRBD2
CASTAGDSYEQYF
TGTGCCAGCACTGCGGGGGACTCCTACGAGCAGTACTTC
>-|TRBJ2-5|TRBV27|-
CASSFREEETQYF
TGTGCCAGCAGTTTTAGGGAAGAAGAGACCCAGTACTTC
>few|TRBJ2-3|TRBV15|TRBD2
CATSRGVAGVRDTQYF
TGTGCCACCAGCAGAGGGGTAGCGGGAGTAAGAGATACGCAGTATTTT
>-|TRBJ2-7|TRBV4-3|-
CASSQGTSRNYEQYF
TGCGCCAGCAGCCAAGGAACTAGCAGGAACTACGAGCAGTACTTC
>few|TRBJ2-1|TRBV2|-
CASSEYGQYNEQFF
TGTGCCAGCAGTGAATACGGGCAGTACAATGAGCAGTTCTTC
>many|TRBJ1-2|TRBV29-1|-
CSVRNSDYGYTF
TGCAGCGTAAGAAACTCAGACTATGGCTACACCTTC
>-|TRBJ2-3|TRBV7-2|TRBD2
CASSTVAGGFVGTQYF
TGTGCCAGCAGCACAGTAGCGGGGGGGTTTGTAGGTACGCAGTATTTT
>few|TRBJ1-5|TRBV28|-
CASYQRVGQPQHF
TGTGCCAGCTATCAGCGGGTTGGCCAGCCCCAGCATTTT
>-|TRBJ1-1|TRBV7-2|TRBD1
CASSPFGTGNTEAFF
TGTGCCAGCAGCCCATTCGGGACAGGGAACACTGAAGCTTTCTTT
>-|TRBJ2-2|TRBV29-1|TRBD2
CSVVGRGSTGELFF
TGCAGCGTTGTCGGGAGGGGGTCCACCGGGGAGCTGTTTTTT
>few|TRBJ2-4|TRBV4-3|-
CASSQKWGAPKNIQYF
TGCGCCAGCAGCCAAAAGTGGGGAGCTCCCAAAAACATTCAGTACTTC
>-|TRBJ2-7|TRBV7-2|TRBD2
CASSFGSGRASEQYF
TGTGCCAGCAGCTTTGGTAGCGGGAGGGCCTCCGAGCAGTACTTC
>few|TRBJ2-1|TRBV12-3/TRBV12-4|-
CASRPLPGGRNEQFF
TGTGCCAGCAGGCCCCTTCCCGGGGGTAGGAATGAGCAGTTCTTC
>-|TRBJ2-1|TRBV3-1|TRBD1
CASSLPGQGPSYEFF
TGTGCCAGCAGCCTTCCGGGACAGGGACCCTCGTACGAGTTCTTC
>once|TRBJ1-1|TRBV29-1|-
CSILQEVMNTEAFF
TGCAGCATTTTACAGGAGGTCATGAACACTGAAGCTTTCTTT